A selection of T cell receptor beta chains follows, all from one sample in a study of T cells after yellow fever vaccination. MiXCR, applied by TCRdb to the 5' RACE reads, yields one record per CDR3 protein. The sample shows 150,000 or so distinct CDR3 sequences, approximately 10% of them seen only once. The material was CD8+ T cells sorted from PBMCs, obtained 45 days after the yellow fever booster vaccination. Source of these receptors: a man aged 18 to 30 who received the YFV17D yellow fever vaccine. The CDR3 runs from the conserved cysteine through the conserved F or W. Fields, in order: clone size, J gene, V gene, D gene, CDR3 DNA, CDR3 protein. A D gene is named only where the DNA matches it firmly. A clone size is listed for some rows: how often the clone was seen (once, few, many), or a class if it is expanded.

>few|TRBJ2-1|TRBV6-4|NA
TGTGCCAGCACCCCCGAGGGTGGGGCCTACAATGAGCAGTTCTTC
CASTPEGGAYNEQFF
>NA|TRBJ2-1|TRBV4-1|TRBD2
TGCGCCAGCAGCCAAGAGGCGGCGGGGGGGCTCTATGAGCAGTTCTTC
CASSQEAAGGLYEQFF
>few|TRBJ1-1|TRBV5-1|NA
TGCGCCAGCAGGTCCAGGAACACTGAAGCTTTCTTT
CASRSRNTEAFF
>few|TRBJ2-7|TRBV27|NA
TGTGCCAGCAGTTTATTACCCAACTCCTACGAGCAGTACTTC
CASSLLPNSYEQYF
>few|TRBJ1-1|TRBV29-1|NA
TGCAGCGCCATCTCTGCCCGGACCGAGAACACTGAAGCTTTCTTT
CSAISARTENTEAFF
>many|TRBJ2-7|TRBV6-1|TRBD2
TGTGCCACCGCAAAGCTAGCGGGGGAATACGAGCAGTACTTC
CATAKLAGEYEQYF
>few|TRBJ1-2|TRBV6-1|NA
TGTGCCAGCACCAGGGAGCATGGCTACACCTTC
CASTREHGYTF
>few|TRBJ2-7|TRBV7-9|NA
TGTGCCACCCGGCCTAGGAGCGATCTCTCTTACGAGCAGTACTTC
CATRPRSDLSYEQYF
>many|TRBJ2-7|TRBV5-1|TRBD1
TGCGCCAGCAGCTTCGGACAGGGCTCCTACGAGCAGTACTTC
CASSFGQGSYEQYF
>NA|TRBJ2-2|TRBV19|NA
TGTGCCAGTAGTATAACGGGCAAGAACACCGGGGAGCTGTTTTTT
CASSITGKNTGELFF
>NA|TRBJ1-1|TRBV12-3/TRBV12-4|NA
TGTGCCAGCAGACTAACTACGAACACTGAAGCTTTCTTT
CASRLTTNTEAFF
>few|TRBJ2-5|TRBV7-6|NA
TGTGCCAGCAGCGATGACGGGGGGCCTGAGACCCAGTACTTC
CASSDDGGPETQYF
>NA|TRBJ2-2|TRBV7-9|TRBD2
TGTGCCAGCAGCTCCATCGAGCGGGGGAACACCGGGGAGCTGTTTTTT
CASSSIERGNTGELFF
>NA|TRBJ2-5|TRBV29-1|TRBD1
TGCAGCGTTGAAGATCGGGGTTTCGGGACAGGGGCCGCCCCTACCCAGTACTTC
CSVEDRGFGTGAAPTQYF
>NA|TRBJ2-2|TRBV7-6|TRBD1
TGTGCCAGCAGCCCATCCCCGGACAGGATGAACACCGGGGAGCTGTTTTTT
CASSPSPDRMNTGELFF
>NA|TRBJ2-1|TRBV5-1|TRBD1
TGCGCCAGCAGCCCCGGGACAGCTGGGCCCAATGAGCAGTTCTTC
CASSPGTAGPNEQFF
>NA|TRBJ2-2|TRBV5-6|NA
TGTGCCAGCAGCCCTGAACAGGGCACCGGGGAGCTGTTTTTT
CASSPEQGTGELFF
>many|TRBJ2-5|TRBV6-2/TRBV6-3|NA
TGTGCCAGCACCGGGGGAGAGACCCAGTACTTC
CASTGGETQYF
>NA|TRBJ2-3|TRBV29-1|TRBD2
TGCAGCGTAGGGACTAGCGGGGGAACTAGCACAGATACGCAGTATTTT
CSVGTSGGTSTDTQYF
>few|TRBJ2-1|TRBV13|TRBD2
TGTGCCAGCAGCAGGACTAGCGGTGGAGGTGAGCAGTTCTTC
CASSRTSGGGEQFF
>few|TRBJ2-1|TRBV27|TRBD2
TGTGCCAGCAGTTTCGGGGGGGCAGACAATGAGCAGTTCTTC
CASSFGGADNEQFF
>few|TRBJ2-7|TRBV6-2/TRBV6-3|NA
TGTGCCAGCAGTCCGACAGGAGGGGGCGAGCAGTACTTC
CASSPTGGGEQYF
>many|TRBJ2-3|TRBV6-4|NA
TGTGCCAGCAGTGCCCGAGTGGAGCCCACAGATACGCAGTATTTT
CASSARVEPTDTQYF
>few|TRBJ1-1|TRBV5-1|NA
TGCGCCAGCAGCCAATGGGGTGAAATGAACACTGAAGCTTTCTTT
CASSQWGEMNTEAFF
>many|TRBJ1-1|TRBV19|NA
TGTGCCAGCAAGTTAAGCGGGACCTTGAACACTGAAGCTTTCTTT
CASKLSGTLNTEAFF
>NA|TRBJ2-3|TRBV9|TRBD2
TGTGCCAGCAGCGGTAGCGGGGGGGAGGTAGATACGCAGTATTTT
CASSGSGGEVDTQYF
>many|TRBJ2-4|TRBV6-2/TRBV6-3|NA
TGTGCCAGCAGTTACGGTCTAGCCAAAAACATTCAGTACTTC
CASSYGLAKNIQYF
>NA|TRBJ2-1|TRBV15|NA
TGTGCCACCAGCAGGCGATACAATGAGCAGTTCTTC
CATSRRYNEQFF
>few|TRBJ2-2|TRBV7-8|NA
TGTGCCAGCAGCTTAGGAGCCACCGGGGAGCTGTTTTTT
CASSLGATGELFF
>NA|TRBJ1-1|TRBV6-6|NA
TGTGCCAGCAGTTTTGGACGGGAGAACACTGAAGCTTTCTTT
CASSFGRENTEAFF
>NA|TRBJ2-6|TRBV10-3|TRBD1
TGTGCCATCAGTAATCCGGGACAGGGGGCTAGTGGGGCCAACGTCCTGACTTTC
CAISNPGQGASGANVLTF
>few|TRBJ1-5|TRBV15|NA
TGTGCCACCCGATTCCGGAATCAGCCCCAGCATTTT
CATRFRNQPQHF
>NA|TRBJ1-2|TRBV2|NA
TGTGCCAACTCCAGCCCCGTATCCTTC
CANSSPVSF